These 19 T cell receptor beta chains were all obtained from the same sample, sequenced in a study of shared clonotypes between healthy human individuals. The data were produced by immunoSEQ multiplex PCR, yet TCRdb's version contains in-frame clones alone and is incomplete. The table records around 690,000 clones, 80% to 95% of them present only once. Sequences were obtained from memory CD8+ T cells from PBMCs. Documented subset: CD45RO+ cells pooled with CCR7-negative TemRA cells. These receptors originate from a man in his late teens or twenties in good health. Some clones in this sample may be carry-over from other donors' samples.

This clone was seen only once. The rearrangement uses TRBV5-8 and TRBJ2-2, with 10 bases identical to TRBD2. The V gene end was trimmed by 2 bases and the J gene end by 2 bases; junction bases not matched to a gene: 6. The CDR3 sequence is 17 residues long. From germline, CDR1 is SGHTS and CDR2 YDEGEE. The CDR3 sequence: CASSFSSGRSNTGELFF. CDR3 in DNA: TGTGCCAGCAGCTTTTCTAGCGGGAGATCTAACACCGGGGAGCTGTTTTTT.

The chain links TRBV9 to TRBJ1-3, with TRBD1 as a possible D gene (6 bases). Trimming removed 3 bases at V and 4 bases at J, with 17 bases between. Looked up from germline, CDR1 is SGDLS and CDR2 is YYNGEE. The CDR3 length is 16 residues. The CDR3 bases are TGTGCCAGCAGCGGAGGAACAGGGATCGGGGGAAACACCATATATTTT. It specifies CASSGGTGIGGNTIYF. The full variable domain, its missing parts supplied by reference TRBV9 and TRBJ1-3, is DSGVTQTPKHLITATGQRVTLRCSPRSGDLSVYWYQQSLDQGLQFLIQYYNGEERAKGNILERFSAQQFPDLHSELNLSSLELGDSALYFCASSGGTGIGGNTIYFGEGSWLTVV.

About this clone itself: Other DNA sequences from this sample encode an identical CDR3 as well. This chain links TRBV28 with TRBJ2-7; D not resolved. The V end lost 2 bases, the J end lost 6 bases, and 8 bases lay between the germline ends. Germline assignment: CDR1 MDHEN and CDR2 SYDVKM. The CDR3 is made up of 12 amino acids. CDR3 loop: CASSLDLGEQYF. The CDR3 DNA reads TGTGCCAGCAGTTTAGACCTTGGCGAGCAGTACTTC.

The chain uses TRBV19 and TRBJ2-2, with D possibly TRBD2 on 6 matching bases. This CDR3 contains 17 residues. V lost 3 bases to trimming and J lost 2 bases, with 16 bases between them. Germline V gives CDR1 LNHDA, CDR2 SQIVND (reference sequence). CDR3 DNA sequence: TGTGCCAGTAGTATGTCTAGCGCACAAGACAACACCGGGGAGCTGTTTTTT. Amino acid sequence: CASSMSSAQDNTGELFF.

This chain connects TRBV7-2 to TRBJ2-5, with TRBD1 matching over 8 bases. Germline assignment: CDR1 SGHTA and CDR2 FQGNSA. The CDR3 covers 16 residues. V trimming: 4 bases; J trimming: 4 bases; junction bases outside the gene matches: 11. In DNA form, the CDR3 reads TGTGCCAGCAGCTCCCGGACAGGGAGTCAAAGAGAGACCCAGTACTTC. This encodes CASSSRTGSQRETQYF.

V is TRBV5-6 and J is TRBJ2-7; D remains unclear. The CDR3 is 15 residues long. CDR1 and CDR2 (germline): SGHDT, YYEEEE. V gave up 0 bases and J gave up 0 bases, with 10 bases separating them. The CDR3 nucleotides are TGTGCCAGCAGCTTGGGGGCCGGTACCTCCTACGAGCAGTACTTC. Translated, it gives CASSLGAGTSYEQYF.

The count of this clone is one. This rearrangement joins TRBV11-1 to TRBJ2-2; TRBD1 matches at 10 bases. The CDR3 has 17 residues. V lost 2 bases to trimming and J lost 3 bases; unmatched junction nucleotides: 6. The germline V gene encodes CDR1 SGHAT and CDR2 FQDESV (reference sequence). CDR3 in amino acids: CASSLPPGQGYTGELFF. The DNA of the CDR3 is TGTGCCAGCAGCTTACCTCCGGGACAGGGGTACACCGGGGAGCTGTTTTTT.

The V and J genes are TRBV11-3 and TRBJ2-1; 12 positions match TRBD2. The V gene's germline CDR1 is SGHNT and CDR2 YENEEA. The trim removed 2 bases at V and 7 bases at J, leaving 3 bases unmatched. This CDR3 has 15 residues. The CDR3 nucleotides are TGTGCCAGCAGCTTAACTAGCGGGAGGTGGAATGAGCAGTTCTTC. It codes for CASSLTSGRWNEQFF.

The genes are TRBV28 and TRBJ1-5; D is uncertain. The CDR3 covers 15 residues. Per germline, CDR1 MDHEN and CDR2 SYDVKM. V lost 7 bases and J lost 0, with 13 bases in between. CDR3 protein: CASKYLTNSNQPQHF. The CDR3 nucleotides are TGTGCCAGCAAATATCTTACAAATAGCAATCAGCCCCAGCATTTT.

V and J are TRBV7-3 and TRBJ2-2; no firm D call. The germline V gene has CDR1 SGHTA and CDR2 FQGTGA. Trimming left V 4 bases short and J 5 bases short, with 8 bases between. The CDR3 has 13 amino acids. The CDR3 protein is CASSSPGTGELFF. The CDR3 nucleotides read TGTGCCAGCAGCTCCCCTGGGACCGGGGAGCTGTTTTTT.

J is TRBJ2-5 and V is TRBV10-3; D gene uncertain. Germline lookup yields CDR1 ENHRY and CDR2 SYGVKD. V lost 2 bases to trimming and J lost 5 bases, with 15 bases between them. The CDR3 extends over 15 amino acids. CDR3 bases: TGTGCCATCAGTGAGAAGTGGGTGGCCACTGAGACCCAGTACTTC. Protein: CAISEKWVATETQYF.

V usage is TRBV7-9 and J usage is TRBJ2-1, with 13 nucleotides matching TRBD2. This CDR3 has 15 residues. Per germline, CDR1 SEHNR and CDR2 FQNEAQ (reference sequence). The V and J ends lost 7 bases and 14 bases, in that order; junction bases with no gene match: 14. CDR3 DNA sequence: TGTGCCAGCACGAATCGGGGGACTAGCGGGGAGATGGAGTTCTTC. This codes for CASTNRGTSGEMEFF.

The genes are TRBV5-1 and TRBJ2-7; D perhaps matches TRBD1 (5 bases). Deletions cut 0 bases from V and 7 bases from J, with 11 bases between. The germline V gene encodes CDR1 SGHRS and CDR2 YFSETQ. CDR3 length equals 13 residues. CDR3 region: CASSLGQPGEQYF. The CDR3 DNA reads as TGCGCCAGCAGCTTGGGACAGCCAGGGGAGCAGTACTTC.

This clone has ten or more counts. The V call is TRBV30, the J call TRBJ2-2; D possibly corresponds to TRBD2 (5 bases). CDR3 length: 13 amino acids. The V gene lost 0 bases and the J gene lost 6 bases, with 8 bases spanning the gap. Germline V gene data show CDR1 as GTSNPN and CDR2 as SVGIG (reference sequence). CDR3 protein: CAWSVHGAGELFF. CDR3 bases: TGTGCCTGGAGTGTACACGGGGCCGGGGAGCTGTTTTTT.

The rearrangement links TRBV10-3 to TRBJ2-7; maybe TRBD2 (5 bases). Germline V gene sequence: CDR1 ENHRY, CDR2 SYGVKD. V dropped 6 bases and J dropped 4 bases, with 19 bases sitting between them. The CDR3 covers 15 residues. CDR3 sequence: CAISDDRTGSYEQYF. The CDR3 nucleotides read TGTGCCATCAGCGATGATAGGACTGGGTCGTACGAGCAGTACTTC.

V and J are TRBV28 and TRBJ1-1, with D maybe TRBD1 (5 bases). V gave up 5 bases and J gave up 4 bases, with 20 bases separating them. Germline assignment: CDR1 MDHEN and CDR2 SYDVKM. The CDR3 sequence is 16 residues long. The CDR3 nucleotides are TGTGCCAGCAGTCCCCCCTCTTGGAGTGGGGGCACTGAAGCTTTCTTT. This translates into CASSPPSWSGGTEAFF.

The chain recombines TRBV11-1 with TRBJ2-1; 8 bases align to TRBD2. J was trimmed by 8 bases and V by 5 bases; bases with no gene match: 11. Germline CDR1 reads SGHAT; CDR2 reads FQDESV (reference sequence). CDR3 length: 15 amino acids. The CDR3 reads CASSPPSGRGDEQFF. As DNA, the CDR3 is TGTGCCAGCAGCCCACCCAGCGGGAGAGGTGATGAGCAGTTCTTC. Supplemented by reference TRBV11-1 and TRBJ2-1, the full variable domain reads EAEVAQSPRYKITEKSQAVAFWCDPISGHATLYWYRQILGQGPELLVQFQDESVVDDSQLPKDRFSAERLKGVDSTLKIQPAELGDSAMYLCASSPPSGRGDEQFFGPGTRLTVL.

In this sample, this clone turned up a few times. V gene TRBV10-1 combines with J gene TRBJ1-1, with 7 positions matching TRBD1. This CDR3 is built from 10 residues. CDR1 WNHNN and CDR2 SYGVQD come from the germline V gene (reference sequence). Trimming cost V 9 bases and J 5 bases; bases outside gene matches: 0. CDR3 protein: CARQGTEAFF. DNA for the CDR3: TGCGCCAGACAGGGGACTGAAGCTTTCTTT.

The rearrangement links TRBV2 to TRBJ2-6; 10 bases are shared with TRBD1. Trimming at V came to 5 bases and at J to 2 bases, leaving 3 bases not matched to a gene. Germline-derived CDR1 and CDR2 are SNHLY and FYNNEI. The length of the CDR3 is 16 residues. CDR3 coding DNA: TGTGCCAGCAGTCCCGGGACAGGGGCTGGGGCCAACGTCCTGACTTTC. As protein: CASSPGTGAGANVLTF.